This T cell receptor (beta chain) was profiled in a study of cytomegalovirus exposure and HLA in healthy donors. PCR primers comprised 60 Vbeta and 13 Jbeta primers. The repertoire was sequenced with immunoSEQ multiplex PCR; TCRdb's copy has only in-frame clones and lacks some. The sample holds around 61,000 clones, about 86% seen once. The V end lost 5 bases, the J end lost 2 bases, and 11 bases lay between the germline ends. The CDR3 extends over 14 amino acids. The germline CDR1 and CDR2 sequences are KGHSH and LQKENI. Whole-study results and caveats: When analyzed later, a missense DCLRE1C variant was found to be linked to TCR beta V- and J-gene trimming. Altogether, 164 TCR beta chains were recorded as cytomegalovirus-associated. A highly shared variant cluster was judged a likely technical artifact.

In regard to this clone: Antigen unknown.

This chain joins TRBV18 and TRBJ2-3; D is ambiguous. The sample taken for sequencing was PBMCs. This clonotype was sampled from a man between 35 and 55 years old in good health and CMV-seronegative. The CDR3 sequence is CASSSSSYTDTQYF. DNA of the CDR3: TGTGCCAGCTCATCCTCCTCCTACACAGATACGCAGTATTTT.